This passage covers 23 T cell receptor beta chains from one sample sequenced in a study of a mutant IDH1 vaccine in newly diagnosed glioma. No antigens are known for them. Repertoires were generated with immunoSEQ multiplex PCR, while TCRdb's copy carries only in-frame clones and drops some. There are some 30,000 clones in the sample; 80% to 90% occur only once, and over 15% lies in the top ten. Time point here: week 5, during vaccination. Vaccination used 300 ug of mutant IDH1 20-mer peptide per dose, with topical imiquimod. This sample comprised PBMCs, obtained from a glioma patient whose treatment included an IDH1 peptide vaccine. The source of these receptors is a young man with glioma.

The chain recombines TRBV6-5 with TRBJ2-3; D may be TRBD1 (6 bases). The ends were cut back, 4 bases at V and 0 bases at J, with 8 bases in the middle. Looked up from germline, CDR1 is MNHEY and CDR2 is SVGAGI. This CDR3 contains 14 residues. The CDR3 sequence: CASSLQGSTDTQYF. The CDR3 nucleotides read TGTGCCAGCAGTTTGCAGGGGAGCACAGATACGCAGTATTTT.

This rearrangement joins TRBV6-1 to TRBJ1-5; D is possibly TRBD1 (6 bases). The CDR3 covers 15 residues. The germline CDR1 and CDR2 sequences are MNHNS and SASEGT. Trimming left V 0 bases short and J 4 bases short, with 10 bases between. Here the CDR3 reads CASSEAGGRNQPQHF. CDR3 DNA: TGTGCCAGCAGTGAAGCAGGGGGAAGGAATCAGCCCCAGCATTTT.

The V and J genes are TRBV6-1 and TRBJ1-1; D is possibly TRBD1 (6 bases). The ends were cut back, 6 bases at V and 7 bases at J, with 18 bases in the middle. This CDR3 is built from 14 residues. Germline V lookup: CDR1 MNHNS, CDR2 SASEGT. The CDR3 DNA is TGTGCCAGCAGCTGGGGGGGGGCGGAGAGTGAAGCTTTCTTT. Its protein is CASSWGGAESEAFF.

This chain links TRBV7-2 with TRBJ2-7, with TRBD1 matching 9 bases. The germline V gene encodes CDR1 SGHTA and CDR2 FQGNSA. This CDR3 region has 13 residues. With 5 bases clipped from V and 4 bases from J, the junction kept 3 bases outside the gene matches. DNA of the CDR3: TGTGCCAGCAGCCCCGACAGGGGGTACGAGCAGTACTTC. The encoded protein is CASSPDRGYEQYF.

The chain joins TRBV7-2 to TRBJ2-2; 8 bases fit TRBD2. The germline V gene encodes CDR1 SGHTA and CDR2 FQGNSA. This CDR3 region has 14 residues. The junction had 9 bases not matched to a gene; V was cut back by 8 bases and J by 7 bases. CDR3 in amino acids: CASLAGLGNGELFF. In DNA, the CDR3 is TGTGCCAGCTTAGCGGGACTGGGAAACGGGGAGCTGTTTTTT.

This clone was detected only once. The chain couples TRBV29-1 to TRBJ2-3; 8 positions agree with TRBD2. Germline V gene sequence: CDR1 SQVTM, CDR2 ANQGSEA. CDR3 length: 14 amino acids. The V gene end was trimmed by 7 bases and the J gene end by 1 base; junction bases not matched to a gene: 7. CDR3 amino acids: CSAGGSGGTDTQYF. CDR3 DNA sequence: TGCAGCGCCGGGGGTAGCGGGGGCACAGATACGCAGTATTTT.

The chain employs TRBV13 and TRBJ1-6; D possibly corresponds to TRBD1 (5 bases). The CDR3 runs 14 residues. Germline values: CDR1 PRHDT, CDR2 FYEKMQ (reference sequence). The V and J ends lost 4 bases and 7 bases respectively, with 11 bases between them. CDR3 region: CASSSRGQNSPLHF. CDR3 DNA sequence: TGTGCCAGCAGCTCCCGGGGCCAAAATTCACCCCTCCACTTT.

The chain uses TRBV5-1 and TRBJ2-3, with TRBD2 matching 13 bases. Germline CDR1 reads SGHRS; CDR2 reads YFSETQ. The CDR3 sequence is 17 residues long. Germline trimming cut 0 bases from V and 3 bases from J; bases unmatched to any gene: 4. The CDR3 loop reads CASSLGTSGRKTDTQYF. DNA of the CDR3: TGCGCCAGCAGCTTGGGGACTAGCGGGAGAAAGACAGATACGCAGTATTTT.

The chain joins TRBV4-3 to TRBJ1-2; maybe TRBD1 (6 bases). The length of the CDR3 is 17 residues. Germline CDR1 LGHNA, CDR2 YSLEER. V lost 0 bases to trimming and J lost 4 bases, with 18 bases between them. In nucleotides, the CDR3 is TGCGCCAGCAGCCAAGATCGGGGGGGCCTCCCATCCTATGGCTACACCTTC. Its protein is CASSQDRGGLPSYGYTF.

The chain couples TRBV5-6 to TRBJ2-2; 11 bases are shared with TRBD1. The V segment lost 4 bases and the J segment 8 bases; nucleotides outside the gene matches: 7. The CDR3 contains 15 residues. CDR1 SGHDT and CDR2 YYEEEE come from the germline V gene. CDR3 protein: CASSQDRGLAGELFF. The CDR3 DNA follows: TGTGCCAGCAGCCAGGACAGGGGGCTTGCAGGGGAGCTGTTTTTT.

The chain carries TRBV4-2 and TRBJ2-7; 13 bases fit TRBD2. The germline CDR1 and CDR2 sequences are LGHNA and YNFKEQ. The CDR3 has 16 residues. Germline trimming cut 1 base from V and 4 bases from J; bases unmatched to any gene: 4. This CDR3 is CASSQVRTSGSYEQYF. The CDR3 nucleotides read TGTGCCAGCAGCCAAGTGAGGACTAGCGGGAGTTACGAGCAGTACTTC.

The genes are TRBV14 and TRBJ1-1; 7 nucleotides align to TRBD1. V lost 2 bases to trimming and J lost 3 bases; unmatched junction nucleotides: 9. From germline, CDR1 is SGHDN and CDR2 FVKESK. This CDR3 is built from 16 residues. The CDR3 bases are TGTGCCAGCAGCCAACACGACAGGGTATTGGACACTGAAGCTTTCTTT. Its protein is CASSQHDRVLDTEAFF.

The chain joins TRBV30 to TRBJ1-4; D perhaps matches TRBD1 (5 bases). The CDR3 extends over 15 amino acids. Germline V CDR1 and CDR2: GTSNPN, SVGIG (reference sequence). V lost 5 bases and J 8 bases, leaving 21 bases between the germline ends. CDR3 region: CAWADLGRLGEKLFF. The CDR3 DNA sequence: TGTGCCTGGGCAGACTTGGGACGGCTTGGGGAAAAACTGTTTTTT.

This clone has just one count. The rearrangement links TRBV19 to TRBJ1-5, with unresolved D. The CDR3 has 14 amino acids. V lost 3 bases and J lost 3, with 9 bases in between. Germline CDR1 is LNHDA and CDR2 is SQIVND (reference sequence). CDR3 DNA sequence: TGTGCCAGTAGTATGTGGATATCCAATCAGCCCCAGCATTTT. Translated, it gives CASSMWISNQPQHF. The variable domain in full, completed from reference TRBV19 and TRBJ1-5, reads DGGITQSPKYLFRKEGQNVTLSCEQNLNHDAMYWYRQDPGQGLRLIYYSQIVNDFQKGDIAEGYSVSREKKESFPLTVTSAQKNPTAFYLCASSMWISNQPQHFGDGTRLSIL.

The chain has TRBV6-5 and TRBJ1-5; 9 nucleotides align to TRBD1. Per the germline V gene, CDR1 is MNHEY and CDR2 is SVGAGI. Trimming took 6 bases from V and 4 from J; bases not matched to a gene: 4. CDR3 size: 14 residues. CDR3 nucleotides: TGTGCCAGCAGAGAGACAGGGGGGAATCAGCCCCAGCATTTT. Encoded protein: CASRETGGNQPQHF.

This clone was recorded once. This rearrangement joins TRBV30 to TRBJ2-5; weak D call: TRBD2 (5 bases). Deletions cut 4 bases from V and 9 bases from J, with 15 bases between. There are 12 residues in the CDR3. Germline V CDR1 and CDR2: GTSNPN, SVGIG (reference sequence). The CDR3 coding sequence is TGTGCCTGGAATGGAGCGACCGGGGCCCAGTACTTC. This sequence encodes CAWNGATGAQYF.

V gene TRBV4-3 combines with J gene TRBJ1-5; tentatively, D is TRBD1 (5 bases). The CDR3 is 15 residues long. CDR1 is LGHNA, CDR2 YSLEER, per germline. Trimming left V 3 bases short and J 2 bases short, with 11 bases between. This CDR3 is CASSHDSLGNQPQHF. The CDR3 DNA sequence: TGCGCCAGCAGCCATGACAGTTTAGGCAATCAGCCCCAGCATTTT.

The chain couples TRBV6-5 to TRBJ2-5; the match to TRBD2 covers 12 bases. The V segment lost 5 bases and the J segment 5 bases; nucleotides outside the gene matches: 6. The germline V gene has CDR1 MNHEY and CDR2 SVGAGI. The length of the CDR3 is 15 residues. CDR3 in DNA: TGTGCCAGCAGTCCCCGACTAGCGGGAGTGGAGACCCAGTACTTC. Its protein product is CASSPRLAGVETQYF.

V and J are TRBV6-6 and TRBJ1-2, with TRBD1 as a possible D gene (5 bases). CDR3 size: 15 residues. CDR1 and CDR2 from the germline V gene are MNHNY and SVGAGI (reference sequence). The germline V and J ends were trimmed by 3 bases and 0 bases, with 11 bases remaining between them. The CDR3 loop is CASSYGQGTNYGYTF. DNA for the CDR3: TGTGCCAGCAGTTATGGCCAGGGAACTAACTATGGCTACACCTTC.

The genes are TRBV5-1 and TRBJ1-1, with D possibly matching TRBD1 (5 bases). Trimming took 0 bases from V and 5 from J, leaving 14 bases between them. The CDR3 consists of 15 residues. From germline, CDR1 is SGHRS and CDR2 YFSETQ. The chain's CDR3 is CASSLEGLGTTEAFF. CDR3 sequence (DNA): TGCGCCAGCAGCTTGGAGGGACTGGGAACAACTGAAGCTTTCTTT.

This chain links TRBV7-8 with TRBJ2-1; 11 bases line up with TRBD2. The length of the CDR3 is 18 residues. Per germline, CDR1 SGHVS and CDR2 FQNEAQ. Trimming at V came to 3 bases and at J to 0 bases, leaving 7 bases not matched to a gene. The CDR3 reads CASSLLGTSGSSYNEQFF. CDR3 coding DNA: TGTGCCAGCAGCTTGCTTGGGACTAGCGGTAGCTCCTACAATGAGCAGTTCTTC.

V and J are TRBV13 and TRBJ2-7; TRBD1 is a possible D gene (5 bases). Germline CDR1 and CDR2: PRHDT and FYEKMQ (reference sequence). The V end lost 5 bases, the J end lost 3 bases, and 11 bases lay between the germline ends. The length of the CDR3 is 13 residues. CDR3 nucleotide sequence: TGTGCCAGCAGCCAGCAGGGCGTCTACGAGCAGTACTTC. Translating it yields CASSQQGVYEQYF.

The chain recombines TRBV7-6 with TRBJ1-2; D perhaps matches TRBD1 (6 bases). Germline V gene data show CDR1 as SGHVS and CDR2 as FNYEAQ. V was clipped by 4 bases and J by 2 bases, with 8 bases between them. The CDR3 covers 13 residues. Here the CDR3 reads CASSSGANYGYTF. The DNA for the CDR3 is TGTGCCAGCAGCTCGGGGGCCAACTATGGCTACACCTTC.